The clone carrying this TCR beta chain was seen ten or more times. Its antigen is not known. Trimming stripped 5 bases from V and 2 bases from J, with 11 bases between. The CDR3 loop spans 13 amino acids. Germline V CDR1 and CDR2: DFQATT, SNEGSKA (reference sequence). The sample originates from a study of identical twins. Template switching created a universal primer site, and the cDNA included unique molecular identifiers. A single record per CDR3 protein comes from TCRdb applying MiXCR to the 5' RACE reads. The data show about 100,000 distinct CDR3 sequences, 5.9% seen once. Regarding the study as a whole: Out-of-frame alpha sequences common to twins exhibited an excess of low generation probability. Monozygotic twins shared more out-of-frame TCR alpha than recombination models predicted. For out-of-frame beta sequences, excess twin sharing was weaker.

The chain combines TRBV20-1 with TRBJ2-3; D is perhaps TRBD2 (5 bases). The origin of this receptor is a woman in her fifties or sixties in good health. Sequencing was performed on memory T cells sorted from blood. CDR3 protein: CSAASGTTDTQYF. The CDR3 DNA sequence: TGCAGTGCTGCAAGCGGTACCACAGATACGCAGTATTTT.